The rows below give T cell receptor beta chains drawn from one sample of a study of cytomegalovirus exposure and HLA in healthy donors. Produced via immunoSEQ multiplex PCR; TCRdb's table is partial and in-frame only. Among some 90,000 clones listed, approximately 60% were seen once. Sample: PBMCs. These receptors came from a boy younger than 18 in good health and CMV-seropositive. CDR3s include the opening cysteine and the closing phenylalanine or tryptophan. The D gene is left open where the match is weak. Size is omitted from some rows. Given values are once, few, many or a class for expanded clones.

>once|NA|TRBJ2-3|TRBV30
CACPLQEGRQDTQYF
TGTGCCTGCCCCCTCCAGGAGGGTCGGCAGGATACGCAGTATTTT
>few|TRBD1|TRBJ1-5|TRBV6-5
CASSSVQGAGQPQHF
TGTGCCAGCAGTTCCGTACAGGGGGCAGGGCAGCCCCAGCATTTT
>NA|NA|TRBJ2-7|TRBV7-2
CASSQTGSSYEQYF
TGTGCCAGCAGCCAAACGGGGAGCTCCTACGAGCAGTACTTC
>few|NA|TRBJ1-2|TRBV9
CASSSSWANGYTF
TGTGCCAGCAGCTCATCATGGGCCAATGGCTACACCTTC
>NA|TRBD1|TRBJ2-5|TRBV5-1
CASSLTGGGQETQYF
TGCGCCAGCAGCTTAACAGGGGGTGGGCAAGAGACCCAGTACTTC
>NA|TRBD1|TRBJ1-2|TRBV30
CAWRFGTGVSENGYTF
TGTGCCTGGAGGTTTGGGACAGGGGTTTCTGAGAATGGCTACACCTTC
>few|NA|TRBJ1-5|TRBV7-8
CASSFGRDISNQPQNF
TGTGCCAGCAGCTTCGGACGGGACATTAGCAATCAGCCCCAGAATTTT
>NA|NA|TRBJ1-2|TRBV5-4
CASSLSGAFNGYTF
TGTGCCAGCAGCTTGTCAGGGGCATTTAATGGCTACACCTTC
>NA|NA|TRBJ2-5|TRBV7-8
CASSLGHHQETQYF
TGTGCCAGCAGCTTAGGACACCATCAAGAGACCCAGTACTTC
>NA|NA|TRBJ2-4|TRBV5-6
CASSPGVAKNIQYF
TGTGCCAGCAGCCCGGGGGTAGCCAAAAACATTCAGTACTTC
>NA|TRBD1|TRBJ1-2|TRBV7-9
CAWGDRGTYGYTF
TGTGCATGGGGCGACAGGGGGACCTATGGCTACACCTTC
>few|NA|TRBJ1-4|TRBV5-1
CASSLQASNEKLFF
TGCGCCAGCAGCTTACAGGCCTCAAATGAAAAACTGTTTTTT
>few|TRBD1|TRBJ2-7|TRBV4-3
CASSLLGGSAYEQYF
TGCGCCAGCAGCCTCTTAGGGGGCTCAGCCTACGAGCAGTACTTC
>NA|TRBD1|TRBJ2-7|TRBV6-5
CASGGEQGSHEQYF
TGTGCCAGCGGAGGAGAACAGGGGTCTCACGAGCAGTACTTC
>few|TRBD2|TRBJ2-1|TRBV5-1
CASSFPASGGAHEQFF
TGCGCCAGCAGCTTTCCGGCTAGCGGGGGGGCCCATGAGCAGTTCTTC
>NA|NA|TRBJ1-1|TRBV27
CASTLGWGDTEAFF
TGTGCCAGCACCCTAGGGTGGGGAGACACTGAAGCTTTCTTT
>few|NA|TRBJ2-3|TRBV20-1
CSARLSDTQYF
TGCAGTGCCAGGTTGTCGGATACGCAGTATTTT
>once|NA|TRBJ2-2|TRBV30
CAWSQAPGELFF
TGTGCCTGGAGTCAGGCCCCCGGGGAGCTGTTTTTT
>NA|NA|TRBJ1-2|TRBV2
CASGLGAEHFYTF
TGTGCCAGCGGTTTAGGAGCCGAACATTTTTACACCTTC
>NA|TRBD2|TRBJ2-1|TRBV7-2
CASSRWTSWAVFF
TGTGCCAGCAGTCGATGGACTAGCTGGGCTGTGTTCTTC
>NA|NA|TRBJ2-7|TRBV4-3
CASSQERVPFHEQYF
TGCGCCAGCAGCCAAGAGAGGGTCCCATTCCACGAGCAGTACTTC
>NA|NA|TRBJ1-4|TRBV9
CASSALTGGGEKLFF
TGTGCCAGCAGCGCCCTGACAGGCGGGGGCGAAAAACTGTTTTTT
>few|TRBD2|TRBJ2-2|TRBV5-4
CASSSDTSGGVGELFF
TGTGCCAGCAGCTCAGACACAAGCGGGGGCGTCGGGGAGCTGTTTTTT
>few|NA|TRBJ1-1|TRBV5-4
CASSLVGAMNTEAFF
TGTGCCAGCAGCTTGGTTGGAGCCATGAACACTGAAGCTTTCTTT
>NA|TRBD2|TRBJ2-1|TRBV2
CANYERGSYSYNEQFF
TGTGCCAACTACGAGCGGGGGAGCTACTCCTACAATGAGCAGTTCTTC
>few|TRBD1|TRBJ2-1|TRBV4-2
CASFGTDSNEQFF
TGTGCCAGTTTCGGGACAGACAGCAATGAGCAGTTCTTC
>few|TRBD2|TRBJ2-7|TRBV6-5
CASSRGGQGPYEQYF
TGTGCCAGCAGTCGGGGGGGGCAGGGACCCTACGAGCAGTACTTC
>NA|TRBD1|TRBJ2-4|TRBV6-1
CASLDRGVKNIQYF
TGTGCCAGCCTCGACAGGGGTGTCAAAAACATTCAGTACTTC
>few|NA|TRBJ1-1|TRBV4-2
CASSQSLGGWEAFF
TGTGCCAGCAGCCAATCTCTCGGCGGTTGGGAAGCTTTCTTT
>NA|NA|TRBJ1-1|TRBV19
CASSSELQGRGEAFF
TGTGCCAGTAGTTCGGAACTACAGGGACGGGGTGAAGCTTTCTTT
>few|TRBD2|TRBJ2-5|TRBV6-6
CASSYRGGLETQYF
TGTGCCAGCAGTTACCGGGGGGGATTGGAGACCCAGTACTTC
>few|TRBD1|TRBJ1-2|TRBV30
CAWSYPPPGGRGYTF
TGTGCCTGGAGTTACCCCCCCCCAGGGGGCCGCGGCTACACCTTC
>NA|TRBD1|TRBJ1-1|TRBV5-1
CASSYTGGETEAFF
TGCGCCAGCAGCTATACAGGGGGCGAAACTGAAGCTTTCTTT
>NA|TRBD2|TRBJ2-7|TRBV5-4
CASRIELAGPYEQYF
TGTGCCAGCCGTATCGAGTTAGCGGGTCCCTACGAGCAGTACTTC
>NA|TRBD1|TRBJ1-1|TRBV12-5
CASGLGTGATEAFF
TGTGCTAGTGGTTTGGGGACAGGGGCTACTGAAGCTTTCTTT